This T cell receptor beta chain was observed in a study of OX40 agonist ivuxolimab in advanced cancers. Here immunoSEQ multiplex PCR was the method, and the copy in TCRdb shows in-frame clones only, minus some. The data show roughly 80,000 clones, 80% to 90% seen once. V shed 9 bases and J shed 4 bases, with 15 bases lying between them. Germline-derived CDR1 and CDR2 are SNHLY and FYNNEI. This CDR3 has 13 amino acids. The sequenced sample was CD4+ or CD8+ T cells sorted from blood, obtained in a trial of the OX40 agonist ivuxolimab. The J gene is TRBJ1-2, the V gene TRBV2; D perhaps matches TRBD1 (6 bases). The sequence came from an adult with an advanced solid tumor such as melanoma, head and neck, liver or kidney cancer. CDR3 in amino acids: CARFKDSVYGYTF. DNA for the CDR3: TGTGCCAGGTTTAAGGACAGCGTCTATGGCTACACCTTC.